The subject of this entry is one T cell receptor (beta chain). Its target is unknown. Germline V gives CDR1 MDHEN, CDR2 SYDVKM. Trimming removed 7 bases from V and 4 bases from J; junction bases left unmatched: 5. The CDR3 is made up of 13 amino acids. This entry is derived from a study of shared clonotypes between healthy human individuals. General observations from the study: The researchers took only blood, and tissue repertoires probably look different.

Clones were read by immunoSEQ multiplex PCR, and TCRdb kept only the in-frame ones, dropping some. The sample lists over 1.5 million clones; 98% were seen once. The origin of this receptor is a man in his thirties or forties in good health. This chain links TRBV28 with TRBJ1-2, with 8 bases lining up with TRBD1. The specimen sequenced was naive CD4+ T cells sorted from blood. Described subset: CD45RA+ positively selected. DNA of the CDR3: TGTGCCAGCAAAATGACAGGGGCCTATGGCTACACCTTC. As protein: CASKMTGAYGYTF.